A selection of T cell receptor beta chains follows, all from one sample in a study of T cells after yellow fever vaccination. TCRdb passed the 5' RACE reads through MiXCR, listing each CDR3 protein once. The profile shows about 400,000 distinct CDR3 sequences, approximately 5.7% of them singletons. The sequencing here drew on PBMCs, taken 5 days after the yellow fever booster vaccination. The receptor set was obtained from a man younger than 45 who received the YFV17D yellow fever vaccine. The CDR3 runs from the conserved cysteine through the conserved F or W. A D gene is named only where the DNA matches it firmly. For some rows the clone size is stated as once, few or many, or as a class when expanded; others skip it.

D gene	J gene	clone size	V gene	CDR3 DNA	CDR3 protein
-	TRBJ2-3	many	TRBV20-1	TGCAGTGTCGCGGGGTTCACAGATACGCAGTATTTT	CSVAGFTDTQYF
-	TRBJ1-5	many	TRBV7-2	TGTGCCAGCAGCTTAGCTGGCGTGACAATACAGAATCAGCCCCAGCATTTT	CASSLAGVTIQNQPQHF
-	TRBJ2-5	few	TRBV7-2	TGTGCCATCAATTATGGGGGGCAAGAGACCCAGTACTTC	CAINYGGQETQYF
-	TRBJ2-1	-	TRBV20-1	TGCAGTGCTTCCGCGGGTGGGGGCCTTACTTACAATGAGCAGTTCTTC	CSASAGGGLTYNEQFF
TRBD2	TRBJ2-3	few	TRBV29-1	TGCAGCGTTGTAGGGGAGGGAGGCACAGATACGCAGTATTTT	CSVVGEGGTDTQYF
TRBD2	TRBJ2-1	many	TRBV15	TGTGCCACCAGCAGAGCAGCGGGAGTGGACAATGAGCAGTTCTTC	CATSRAAGVDNEQFF
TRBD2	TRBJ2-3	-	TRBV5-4	TGTGCCGGGGGAGGGGTCACAGATACGCAGTATTTT	CAGGGVTDTQYF
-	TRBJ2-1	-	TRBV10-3	TGTGCCATCAGTGAGTCGACGAGACCCCAGCTGGGGTTCTTC	CAISESTRPQLGFF
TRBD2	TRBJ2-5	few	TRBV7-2	TGTGCCAGCTCCCTTTACACTAGCGGCCAAGAGACCCAGTACTTC	CASSLYTSGQETQYF
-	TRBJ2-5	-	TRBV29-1	TGCAGCGTTAGAATGGGCGGGGAGACCCAGTACTTC	CSVRMGGETQYF
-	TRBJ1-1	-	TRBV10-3	TGTGCCATCAGTGACAGGATGAACACTGAAGCTTTCTTT	CAISDRMNTEAFF
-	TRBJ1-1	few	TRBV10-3	TGTGCCGCCGGGGGTGTCTGGACAGAAGATATGAACACTGAAGCTTTCTTT	CAAGGVWTEDMNTEAFF
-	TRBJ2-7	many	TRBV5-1	TGCGCCAGCAGCTTGAATGGGGAGTTCTACGAGCAGTACTTC	CASSLNGEFYEQYF
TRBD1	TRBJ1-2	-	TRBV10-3	TGTGCCATCAGTGGACAGGGGCAGGGGGGCTACACCTTC	CAISGQGQGGYTF
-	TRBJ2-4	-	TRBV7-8	TGTGCCAGCAGCCCGGGCCTACAAATATCGGCCAAAAACATTCAGTACTTC	CASSPGLQISAKNIQYF
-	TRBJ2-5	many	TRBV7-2	TGTGCCAGCAGCTTATTGGGGCTAGCCGATATCGCGGAGGCCCAGTACTTC	CASSLLGLADIAEAQYF
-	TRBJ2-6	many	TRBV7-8	TGTGCCAGCAGACCTCTCCAGTCTGGGGCCAACGTCCTGACTTTC	CASRPLQSGANVLTF
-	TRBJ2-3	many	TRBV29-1	TGCAGCGGTGGGGGCGACACAGATACGCAGTATTTT	CSGGGDTDTQYF
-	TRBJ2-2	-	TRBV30	TGTGCCTGGAGACCAATCACCGGGGAGCTGTTTTTT	CAWRPITGELFF
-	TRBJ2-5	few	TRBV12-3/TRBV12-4	TGTGCCTCCCGGGAGAGGGATCAAGAGACCCAGTACTTC	CASRERDQETQYF
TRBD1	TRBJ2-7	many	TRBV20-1	TGCAGTGCTACCGAAGGGACAGGAGTCGAGCAGTACTTC	CSATEGTGVEQYF
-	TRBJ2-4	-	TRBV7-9	TGTGCCAGCAGCCATGGGGACATTCAGTACTTC	CASSHGDIQYF
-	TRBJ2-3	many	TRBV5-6	TGTGCCAGCGGACCGCAGGGGCCCACAGATACGCAGTATTTT	CASGPQGPTDTQYF
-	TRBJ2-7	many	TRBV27	TGTGCCAGCAGTACCCGGGACCAAGCCTACGAGCAGTACTTC	CASSTRDQAYEQYF
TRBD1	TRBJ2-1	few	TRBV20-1	TGCAGTGGGTCCAGGGGGAGCAATGAGCAGTTCTTC	CSGSRGSNEQFF
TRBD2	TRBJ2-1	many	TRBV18	TGTGCCAGCTCACCACGGACCGGGACTAGCGGGATCAATGAGCAGTTCTTC	CASSPRTGTSGINEQFF
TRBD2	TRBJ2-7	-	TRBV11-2	TGTGCCAGCAGCTTAGGGACTAGCGGGGGCCACGAGCAGTACTTC	CASSLGTSGGHEQYF
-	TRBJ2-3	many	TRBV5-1	TGCGCCAGCAGCCCCGTAGGAGGCACAGATACGCAGTATTTT	CASSPVGGTDTQYF
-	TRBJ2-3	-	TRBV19	TGTGCCAGTCGGCAGGGATTAACAGATACGCAGTATTTT	CASRQGLTDTQYF
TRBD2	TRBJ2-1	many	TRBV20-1	TGCAGTGCTATGGGACTAGCGGACTACAATGAGCAGTTCTTC	CSAMGLADYNEQFF
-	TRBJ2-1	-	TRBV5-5	TGTGCCAGCGCAACAAGGGGGGGCCCCTACAATGAGCAGTTCTTC	CASATRGGPYNEQFF
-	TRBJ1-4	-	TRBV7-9	TGTGCCAGCAGTTTTGACGGCAAAAATGAAAAACTGTTTTTT	CASSFDGKNEKLFF
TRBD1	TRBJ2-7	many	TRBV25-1	TGTGCCAGCAGTGAATCCGGGACAGGGAATTCCTACGAGCAGTACTTC	CASSESGTGNSYEQYF
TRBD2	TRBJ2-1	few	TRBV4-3	TGCGCCAGCAGCCCCCAGCGGGGAGCCTACAATGAGCAGTTCTTC	CASSPQRGAYNEQFF
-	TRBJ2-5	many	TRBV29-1	TGCAGCGTTGCTAGGAAAGAGACCCAGTACTTC	CSVARKETQYF
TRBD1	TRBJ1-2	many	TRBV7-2	TGTGCCAGCAGCTCCAGGGGACAGGGGGGCTCTGGCTACACCTTC	CASSSRGQGGSGYTF
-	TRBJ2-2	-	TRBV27	TGTGCCACCGAGACCGGGGAGCTGTTTTTT	CATETGELFF
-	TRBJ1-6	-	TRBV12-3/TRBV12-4	TGTGCCAGCAGCCGGAACCAATATAATTCACCCCTCCACTTT	CASSRNQYNSPLHF
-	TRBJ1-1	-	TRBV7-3	TGTGCCAGCAGCCCTGGACGGCCGAACACTGAAGCTTTCTTT	CASSPGRPNTEAFF
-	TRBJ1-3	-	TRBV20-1	TGCAGTGCTAGAGATCCCGGGACTGGAGGGGTCGGAAACACCATATATTTT	CSARDPGTGGVGNTIYF
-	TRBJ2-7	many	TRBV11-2	TGTGCCAGCAGCCCCTTTCAGGTGGCTGGGGGCGAGCAGTACTTC	CASSPFQVAGGEQYF
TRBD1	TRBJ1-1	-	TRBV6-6	TGTGCCAGCATCCACAGGGGGTACACTGAAGCTTTCTTT	CASIHRGYTEAFF
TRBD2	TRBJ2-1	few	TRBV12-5	TGTGCTAGTGGAGGACTAGCGGGGCCGGGGGAGCAGTTCTTC	CASGGLAGPGEQFF
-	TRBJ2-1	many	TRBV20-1	TGCAGTGCTAGAGGAGGGCGGCTTGCTTACAATGAGCAGTTCTTC	CSARGGRLAYNEQFF